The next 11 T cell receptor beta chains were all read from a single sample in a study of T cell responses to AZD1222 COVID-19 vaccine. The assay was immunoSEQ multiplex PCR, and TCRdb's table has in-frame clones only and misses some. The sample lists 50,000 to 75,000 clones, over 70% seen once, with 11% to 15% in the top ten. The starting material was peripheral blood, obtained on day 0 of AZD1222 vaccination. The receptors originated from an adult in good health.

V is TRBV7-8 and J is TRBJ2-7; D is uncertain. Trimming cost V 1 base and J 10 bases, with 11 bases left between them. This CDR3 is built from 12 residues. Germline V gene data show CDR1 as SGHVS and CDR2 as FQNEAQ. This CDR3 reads CASSLVVQHQYF. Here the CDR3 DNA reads TGTGCCAGCAGCTTAGTCGTACAGCATCAGTACTTC. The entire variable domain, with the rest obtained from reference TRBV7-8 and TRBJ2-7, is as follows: GAGVSQSPRYKVAKRGQDVALRCDPISGHVSLFWYQQALGQGPEFLTYFQNEAQLDKSGLPSDRFFAERPEGSVSTLKIQRTQQEDSAVYLCASSLVVQHQYFGPGTRLTVT.

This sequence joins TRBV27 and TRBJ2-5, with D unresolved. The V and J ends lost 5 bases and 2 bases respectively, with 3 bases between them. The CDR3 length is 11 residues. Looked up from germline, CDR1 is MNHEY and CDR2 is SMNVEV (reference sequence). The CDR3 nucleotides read TGTGCCAGCAGTCCGCAAGAGACCCAGTACTTC. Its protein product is CASSPQETQYF.

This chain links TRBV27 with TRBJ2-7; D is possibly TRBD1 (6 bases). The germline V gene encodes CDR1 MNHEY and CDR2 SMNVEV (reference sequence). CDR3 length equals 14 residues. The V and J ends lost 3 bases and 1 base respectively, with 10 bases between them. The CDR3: CASSFLQGSYEQYF. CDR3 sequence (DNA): TGTGCCAGCAGTTTTCTCCAGGGGTCCTACGAGCAGTACTTC.

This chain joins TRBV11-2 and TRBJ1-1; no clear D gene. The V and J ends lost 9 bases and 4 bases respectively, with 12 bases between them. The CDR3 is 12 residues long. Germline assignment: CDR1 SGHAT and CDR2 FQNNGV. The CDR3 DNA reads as TGTGCCAGTACAGAGCCCACCACTGAAGCTTTCTTT. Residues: CASTEPTTEAFF.

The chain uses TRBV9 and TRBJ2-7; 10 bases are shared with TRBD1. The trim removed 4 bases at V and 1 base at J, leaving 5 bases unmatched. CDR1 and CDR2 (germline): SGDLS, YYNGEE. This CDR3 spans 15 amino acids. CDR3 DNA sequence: TGTGCCAGCAGCAGCCGACAGGGGGCGTCCTACGAGCAGTACTTC. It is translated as CASSSRQGASYEQYF.

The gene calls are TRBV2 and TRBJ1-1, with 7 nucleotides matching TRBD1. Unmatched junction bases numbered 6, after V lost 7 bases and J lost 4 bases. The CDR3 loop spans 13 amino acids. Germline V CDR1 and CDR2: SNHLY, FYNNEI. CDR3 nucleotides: TGTGCCAGCAATGGCAGGGGGGGCACTGAAGCTTTCTTT. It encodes CASNGRGGTEAFF. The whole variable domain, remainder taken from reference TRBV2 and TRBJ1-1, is EPEVTQTPSHQVTQMGQEVILRCVPISNHLYFYWYRQILGQKVEFLVSFYNNEISEKSEIFDDQFSVERPDGSNFTLKIRSTKLEDSAMYFCASNGRGGTEAFFGQGTRLTVV.

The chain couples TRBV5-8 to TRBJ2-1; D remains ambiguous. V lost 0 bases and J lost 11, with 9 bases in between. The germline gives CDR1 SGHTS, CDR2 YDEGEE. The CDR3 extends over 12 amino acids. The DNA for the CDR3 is TGTGCCAGCAGCTTGGAAAGTACTAAGCAGTTCTTC. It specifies CASSLESTKQFF. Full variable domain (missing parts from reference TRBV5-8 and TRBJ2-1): EAGVTQSPTHLIKTRGQQATLRCSPISGHTSVYWYQQALGLGLQFLLWYDEGEERNRGNFPPRFSGRQFPNYSSELNVNALELEDSALYLCASSLESTKQFFGPGTRLTVL.

The CDR3 DNA follows: TGTGCCAGCAGTGCGTACTCGGGCAATCAGCCCCAGCATTTT. Residues: CASSAYSGNQPQHF. The gene calls are TRBV6-2 or TRBV6-3 and TRBJ1-5; the D is unclear. The CDR3 has 14 residues. The V end was cut by 5 bases, the J end by 2 bases, with 10 bases between. From germline, CDR1 is MNHEY and CDR2 SVGEGT.

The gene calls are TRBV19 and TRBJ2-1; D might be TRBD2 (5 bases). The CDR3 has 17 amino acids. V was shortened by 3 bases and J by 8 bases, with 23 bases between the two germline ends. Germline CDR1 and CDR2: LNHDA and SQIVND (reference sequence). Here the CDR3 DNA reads TGTGCCAGTAGTATTCCGCCGGGGTTTGCGGGTGATGATGAGCAGTTCTTC. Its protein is CASSIPPGFAGDDEQFF.

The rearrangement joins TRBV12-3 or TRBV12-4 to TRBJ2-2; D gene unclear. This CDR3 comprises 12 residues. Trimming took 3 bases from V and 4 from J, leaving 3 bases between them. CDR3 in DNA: TGTGCCAGCAGTTTTATCACCGGGGAGCTGTTTTTT. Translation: CASSFITGELFF.

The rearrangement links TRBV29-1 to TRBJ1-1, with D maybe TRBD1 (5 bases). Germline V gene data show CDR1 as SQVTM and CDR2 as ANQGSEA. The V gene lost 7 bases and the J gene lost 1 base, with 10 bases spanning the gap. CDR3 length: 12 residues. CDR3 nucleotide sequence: TGCAGCGCCGGGACGCCGAACACTGAAGCTTTCTTT. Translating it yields CSAGTPNTEAFF. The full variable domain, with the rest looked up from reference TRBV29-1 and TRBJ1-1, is SAVISQKPSRDICQRGTSLTIQCQVDSQVTMMFWYRQQPGQSLTLIATANQGSEATYESGFVIDKFPISRPNLTFSTLTVSNMSPEDSSIYLCSAGTPNTEAFFGQGTRLTVV.